In this sample, the clone carrying this TCR beta chain turned up once. No antigen is known for it. This entry comes from a study of shared clonotypes between healthy human individuals. Study summary: The plates for each donor numbered three CD4 naive, three CD4 memory, two CD8 naive and one CD8 memory. The study's findings and limits: Sampling used blood alone; tissue repertoires probably differ.

At a deep level, the assay was run. The method was immunoSEQ multiplex PCR; TCRdb's version includes in-frame clones alone and lacks a portion of them. This repertoire shows approximately 2,000,000 clones, 85% to 95% found once; its top ten account for approximately 1.7%. This CDR3 has 14 residues. V shed 4 bases and J shed 4 bases, with 14 bases lying between them. Germline CDR1 and CDR2: MDHEN and SYDVKM. CD45RO-negative CD8 cells positively selected for CCR7 made up the naive population, which excluded terminally differentiated effector memory CD45RA+ cells. Source material: naive CD8+ T cells from PBMCs. The receptor's source is a man younger than 35 in good health. Some clones in this sample may be carry-over from other donors' samples. The chain links TRBV28 to TRBJ2-7; D is unresolved. CDR3 coding DNA: TGTGCCAGCAGTTCTCTAAATAGCCTTTACGAGCAGTACTTC. It translates to CASSSLNSLYEQYF.